One and the same sample provided the 19 T cell receptor beta chains below, sequenced in a study of cytomegalovirus exposure and HLA in healthy donors. It was with 60 Vbeta and 13 Jbeta primers that the PCR ran. Sequenced by immunoSEQ multiplex PCR; TCRdb stores in-frame clones only, minus some. The sample carries more than 150,000 clones, less than 80% recorded once. The specimen was PBMCs. The source of these receptors is a man between 18 and 35 years old in good health and CMV-seronegative.

The CDR3 DNA reads TGCGCCAGCAGCCATACGACTCGTGGCAGGGGAAATGAAAAACTGTTTTTT. Amino acid sequence: CASSHTTRGRGNEKLFF. The genes are TRBV4-1 and TRBJ1-4; maybe TRBD1 (6 bases). Germline V gene lookup returns CDR1 MGHRA and CDR2 YSYEKL. Trimming took off 3 bases at V and 5 bases at J, with 19 bases between the two ends. The CDR3 has 17 amino acids.

The V gene is TRBV21-1, the J gene TRBJ1-6; the table's D call of TRBD1 was not tested on the DNA. TRBV21-1 represents a pseudogene. The CDR3 has 16 amino acids. For the CDR3, the DNA is TGTGCCAGCAGCGCGGACAGGGAGAGTTATAATTCACCCCTCCACTTT. Translation gives CASSADRESYNSPLHF.

This clone was seen a few times. CDR3 protein: CASSLTGEADTQYF. The DNA of the CDR3 is TGTGCCAGCAGTTTAACAGGGGAAGCAGATACGCAGTATTTT. The rearrangement joins TRBV27 to TRBJ2-3; 7 bases match TRBD1. Per germline, CDR1 MNHEY and CDR2 SMNVEV (reference sequence). The CDR3 is 14 amino acids. Germline trimming cut 2 bases from V and 4 bases from J; bases unmatched to any gene: 3.

This clone has just a few counts. In DNA, the CDR3 is TGTGCCAGCAGCTTGGCCGGGCGGGGGAGTGAAAAACTGTTTTTT. Its translation: CASSLAGRGSEKLFF. V usage is TRBV5-5 and J usage is TRBJ1-4, with D possibly matching TRBD1 (5 bases). Germline CDR1 reads SGHKS; CDR2 reads YYEKEE (reference sequence). The length of the CDR3 is 15 residues. V lost 0 bases and J 7 bases, leaving 13 bases between the germline ends.

The rearrangement links TRBV7-6 to TRBJ1-5; 7 bases match TRBD1. The germline V gene has CDR1 SGHVS and CDR2 FNYEAQ. CDR3 length: 15 amino acids. Trimming removed 5 bases from V and 3 bases from J; junction bases left unmatched: 7. This CDR3 reads CASSPNRGFNQPQHF. CDR3 nucleotide sequence: TGTGCCAGCAGCCCGAACAGGGGATTCAATCAGCCCCAGCATTTT.

The rearrangement uses TRBV2 and TRBJ2-7; perhaps TRBD1 as D (6 bases). The CDR3 has 13 residues. The germline CDR1 and CDR2 sequences are SNHLY and FYNNEI. The germline V and J ends were trimmed by 7 bases and 0 bases, with 10 bases remaining between them. The CDR3 loop reads CASKRQDSYEQYF. The CDR3 bases are TGTGCCAGCAAACGACAGGACTCCTACGAGCAGTACTTC.

The chain has TRBV5-4 and TRBJ2-2, with TRBD1 matching 7 bases. The length of the CDR3 is 14 residues. The V and J ends lost 5 bases and 2 bases, in that order; junction bases with no gene match: 3. The germline V gene has CDR1 SGHNT and CDR2 YYREEE (reference sequence). CDR3 region: CASRRQGNTGELFF. CDR3 DNA sequence: TGTGCCAGCAGACGACAGGGAAACACCGGGGAGCTGTTTTTT.

This chain links TRBV19 with TRBJ2-7, with 7 nucleotides matching TRBD1. The CDR3 spans 14 residues. With 5 bases clipped from V and 0 bases from J, the junction kept 4 bases outside the gene matches. CDR1 LNHDA and CDR2 SQIVND come from the germline V gene (reference sequence). The CDR3 nucleotides read TGTGCCAGTAGTGATGGGACAGCCTCCTACGAGCAGTACTTC. Its translation: CASSDGTASYEQYF.

The chain recombines TRBV5-4 with TRBJ2-5; D possibly corresponds to TRBD2 (5 bases). The CDR3 sequence is 15 residues long. The V end was cut by 1 base, the J end by 2 bases, with 12 bases between. Germline values: CDR1 SGHNT, CDR2 YYREEE (reference sequence). CDR3 nucleotides: TGTGCCAGCAGCTTGAGGTTGGCGGGTCAAGAGACCCAGTACTTC. It specifies CASSLRLAGQETQYF.

V is TRBV27 and J is TRBJ1-3, with 10 positions matching TRBD1. The junction had 5 bases not matched to a gene; V was cut back by 6 bases and J by 0 bases. The V gene's germline CDR1 is MNHEY and CDR2 SMNVEV (reference sequence). The CDR3 is made up of 16 amino acids. CDR3 amino acids: CASRRQGASSGNTIYF. The CDR3 DNA reads TGTGCCAGCAGGAGACAGGGGGCTTCCTCTGGAAACACCATATATTTT.

This chain joins TRBV6-5 and TRBJ1-2; D perhaps matches TRBD1 (6 bases). V was shortened by 5 bases and J by 8 bases, with 12 bases between the two germline ends. CDR3 size: 12 residues. CDR1 and CDR2 from the germline V gene are MNHEY and SVGAGI. The CDR3 coding sequence is TGTGCCAGCAGTCAGACAGGAAAGGGCTACACCTTC. This translates into CASSQTGKGYTF.

The chain couples TRBV14 to TRBJ1-1, with 7 positions matching TRBD1. The V segment lost 2 bases and the J segment 7 bases; nucleotides outside the gene matches: 4. CDR1 is SGHDN and CDR2 is FVKESK in the germline V gene. The CDR3 has 13 residues. CDR3 sequence: CASSQRGRGEAFF. As DNA, the CDR3 is TGTGCCAGCAGCCAAAGGGGGCGAGGTGAAGCTTTCTTT.

For this clone: Other DNA sequences from this sample encode an identical CDR3 as well. The V gene is TRBV30, the J gene TRBJ2-6; the D is unclear. This CDR3 spans 14 amino acids. Trimming pared 3 bases from V and 0 bases from J, leaving 6 bases between. CDR1 and CDR2 (germline): GTSNPN, SVGIG (reference sequence). CDR3 bases: TGTGCCTGGAGCGTCGGCTCTGGGGCCAACGTCCTGACTTTC. Its protein is CAWSVGSGANVLTF.

This chain links TRBV5-1 with TRBJ2-1, with 9 bases fitting TRBD2. The CDR3 length is 16 residues. The germline V gene encodes CDR1 SGHRS and CDR2 YFSETQ. Trimming took 0 bases from V and 5 from J; bases not matched to a gene: 6. The CDR3 DNA follows: TGCGCCAGCAGCTTGGCGGTGACTAGCGGAAACAATGAGCAGTTCTTC. It encodes CASSLAVTSGNNEQFF.

The DNA for the CDR3 is TGTGCCAGCTCGGTTCGAGGGCCGGAAGCTTTCTTT. Its protein is CASSVRGPEAFF. The chain uses TRBV2 and TRBJ1-1, with D hard to call. The CDR3 spans 12 residues. Germline V CDR1 and CDR2: SNHLY, FYNNEI. V was cut by 8 bases and J by 8 bases, with 15 bases left in between.

This rearrangement joins TRBV7-2 to TRBJ2-3; 9 bases agree with TRBD2. CDR3 length: 16 residues. CDR1 SGHTA and CDR2 FQGNSA come from the germline V gene. Germline trimming cut 3 bases from V and 0 bases from J; bases unmatched to any gene: 4. The CDR3 protein is CASSFRLAASTDTQYF. The CDR3 DNA reads as TGTGCCAGCAGCTTTCGACTAGCGGCTAGCACAGATACGCAGTATTTT.

There are a few counts of this clone. This chain joins TRBV28 and TRBJ2-5, with D perhaps TRBD1 (5 bases). Trimming left V 2 bases short and J 4 bases short, with 5 bases between. The germline gives CDR1 MDHEN, CDR2 SYDVKM. CDR3 size: 12 residues. CDR3 DNA: TGTGCCAGCAGTTTAGGGGCAGAGACCCAGTACTTC. Translated: CASSLGAETQYF.

V gene TRBV6-5 combines with J gene TRBJ2-7; TRBD2 agrees at 8 bases. Unmatched junction bases numbered 12, after V lost 2 bases and J lost 9 bases. Germline V CDR1 and CDR2: MNHEY, SVGAGI. The CDR3 has 15 amino acids. CDR3 nucleotide sequence: TGTGCCAGCAGTTACGATCGGGGGGGGGTAGTCGTGCAGTACTTC. This encodes CASSYDRGGVVVQYF.

This chain joins TRBV5-1 and TRBJ1-2; 7 bases line up with TRBD1. Germline V gene lookup returns CDR1 SGHRS and CDR2 YFSETQ. The CDR3 consists of 12 residues. Unmatched junction bases numbered 5, after V lost 4 bases and J lost 8 bases. CDR3 DNA: TGCGCCAGCAGCCCAGGACAGGAGGGCTACACCTTC. Encoded protein: CASSPGQEGYTF.